The 4 T cell receptor beta chains presented below share a single source sample, sequenced in a study of T-cell reconstitution after alpha-beta-depleted transplantation in children. The TCRbeta library was prepared with unique molecular identifiers. A single record per CDR3 protein comes from TCRdb applying MiXCR to the PCR reads. The data contain roughly 670,000 distinct CDR3 sequences, less than 15% of them singletons. The sequenced sample was PBMCs, obtained before TCRalphabeta/CD19-depleted stem cell transplant. Receptors were obtained from a girl aged 2-15 years with congenital amegakaryocytic thrombocytopenia, due to receive a stem cell transplant.

This clonotype appeared many times. The rearrangement joins TRBV6-5 to TRBJ2-1; possible D gene TRBD2, 5 bases. Trimming pared 2 bases from V and 8 bases from J, leaving 13 bases between. Germline-derived CDR1 and CDR2 are MNHEY and SVGAGI. CDR3 length: 14 residues. The CDR3 sequence: CASSYNSNGDEQFF. The CDR3 coding sequence is TGTGCCAGCAGTTACAATTCGAACGGGGATGAGCAGTTCTTC.

This clonotype was observed at least ten times. The chain recombines TRBV5-1 with TRBJ2-1; D is ambiguous. The CDR3 loop spans 16 amino acids. The germline V and J ends were trimmed by 0 bases and 0 bases, with 10 bases remaining between them. Per germline, CDR1 SGHRS and CDR2 YFSETQ. CDR3 protein: CASSLENSPSYNEQFF. CDR3 nucleotides: TGCGCCAGCAGCTTGGAGAACAGCCCCTCCTACAATGAGCAGTTCTTC. Drawing the rest from reference TRBV5-1 and TRBJ2-1, the complete variable domain is KAGVTQTPRYLIKTRGQQVTLSCSPISGHRSVSWYQQTPGQGLQFLFEYFSETQRNKGNFPGRFSGRQFSNSRSEMNVSTLELGDSALYLCASSLENSPSYNEQFFGPGTRLTVL.

In its sample, this clonotype was seen many times. The V gene is TRBV20-1, the J gene TRBJ2-7; 10 bases map to TRBD2. The CDR3 sequence is 14 residues long. Trimming at V came to 6 bases and at J to 2 bases, leaving 7 bases not matched to a gene. Germline loops: CDR1 DFQATT, CDR2 SNEGSKA (reference sequence). The CDR3 protein is CSASGRVRTYEQYF. Here the CDR3 DNA reads TGCAGTGCCAGCGGGAGGGTTAGGACCTACGAGCAGTACTTC.

The V and J genes are TRBV18 and TRBJ2-3; TRBD2 matches 10 bases. Germline CDR1 is KGHSH and CDR2 is LQKENI. The CDR3 covers 19 residues. V dropped 5 bases and J dropped 3; count of bases not matched to a gene: 17. CDR3 coding DNA: TGTGCCAGCTCATCCGGGCTAGCGGGAGTCCCCCCCCGTACAGATACGCAGTATTTT. Amino acid sequence: CASSSGLAGVPPRTDTQYF.